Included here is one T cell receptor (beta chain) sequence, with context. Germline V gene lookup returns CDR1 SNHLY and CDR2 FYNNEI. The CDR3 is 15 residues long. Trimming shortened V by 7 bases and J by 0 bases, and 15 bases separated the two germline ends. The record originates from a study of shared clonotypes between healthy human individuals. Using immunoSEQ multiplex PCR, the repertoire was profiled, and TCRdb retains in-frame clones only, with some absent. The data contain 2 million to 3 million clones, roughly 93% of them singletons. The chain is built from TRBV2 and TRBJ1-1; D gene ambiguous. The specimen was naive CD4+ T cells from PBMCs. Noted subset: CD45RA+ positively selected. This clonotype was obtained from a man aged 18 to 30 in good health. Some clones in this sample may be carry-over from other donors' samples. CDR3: CASTRVFGMNTEAFF. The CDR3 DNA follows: TGTGCCAGCACAAGGGTTTTTGGGATGAACACTGAAGCTTTCTTT.